Following are 4 T cell receptor beta chains from one sample sequenced in a study of early T cells in non-severe SARS-CoV-2 infection. TCRdb fed the 5' RACE reads into MiXCR, producing one record per CDR3 protein. This table has 51,000 or so distinct CDR3 sequences, more than 9.5% appearing once. Sequenced sample: whole blood. These receptors were obtained from an adult who was a healthcare worker with PCR-confirmed SARS-CoV-2 infection or an uninfected control (not recorded which).

The chain is built from TRBV5-5 and TRBJ2-3; 9 bases fit TRBD2. The CDR3 extends over 16 amino acids. The trim removed 0 bases at V and 0 bases at J, leaving 2 bases unmatched. Germline values: CDR1 SGHKS, CDR2 YYEKEE (reference sequence). The CDR3 here is CASSLVRGGSTDTQYF. CDR3 coding DNA: TGTGCCAGCAGCTTGGTGCGGGGGGGCAGCACAGATACGCAGTATTTT. The entire variable domain, with the rest obtained from reference TRBV5-5 and TRBJ2-3, is as follows: DAGVTQSPTHLIKTRGQQVTLRCSPISGHKSVSWYQQVLGQGPQFIFQYYEKEERGRGNFPDRFSARQFPNYSSELNVNALLLGDSALYLCASSLVRGGSTDTQYFGPGTRLTVL.

This clonotype was seen only a few times. CDR3 amino acids: CATSATADRGNEQFF. CDR3 bases: TGTGCCACCAGTGCCACGGCGGACAGGGGGAATGAGCAGTTCTTC. The rearrangement links TRBV24-1 to TRBJ2-1, with 10 positions matching TRBD1. CDR1 is KGHDR, CDR2 SFDVKD, per germline. The CDR3 length is 15 residues. With V trimmed by 5 bases and J by 7 bases, 7 bases remained unmatched.

This clonotype has ten or more counts. The chain is built from TRBV7-2 and TRBJ2-3; 9 nucleotides agree with TRBD2. Germline CDR1 SGHTA, CDR2 FQGNSA. Germline trimming cut 0 bases from V and 1 base from J; bases unmatched to any gene: 20. The CDR3 contains 22 residues. CDR3 loop: CASSLASGSGSPATSRTDTQYF. DNA of the CDR3: TGTGCCAGCAGCTTAGCGAGCGGTAGCGGGAGTCCAGCCACTTCGCGCACAGATACGCAGTATTTT.

The V gene is TRBV7-2, the J gene TRBJ2-7, with 10 bases lining up with TRBD2. In germline, CDR1 is SGHTA, CDR2 FQGNSA. V was pared by 4 bases and J by 0 bases, with 15 bases of the junction left unmatched. This CDR3 has 19 amino acids. This CDR3 reads CASSSSGSSGGQSSYEQYF. CDR3 nucleotide sequence: TGTGCCAGCAGCTCATCGGGTAGTAGCGGGGGGCAGAGCTCCTACGAGCAGTACTTC.